This T cell receptor beta chain derives from a study of type 1 and type 2 diabetes patients. Germline V CDR1 and CDR2: KGHDR, SFDVKD. The V segment lost 2 bases and the J segment 4 bases; nucleotides outside the gene matches: 3. The CDR3 totals 15 residues. The PCR template was genomic DNA. Multiplex PCR with 30 forward and 13 reverse primers amplified the TCR beta CDR3. From the multiplex PCR reads, TCRdb called clonotypes with MiXCR, one entry per CDR3 protein. The sample has about 250,000 distinct CDR3 sequences, around 47% seen once. The chain has TRBV24-1 and TRBJ2-1, with 8 bases fitting TRBD1. The TCR comes from a man younger than 30 with type 2 diabetes. The sample consisted of peripheral blood mononuclear cells (PBMCs). CDR3 DNA: TGTGCCACCAGTGATTGGGGACAGGAGTACAATGAGCAGTTCTTC. Protein: CATSDWGQEYNEQFF.